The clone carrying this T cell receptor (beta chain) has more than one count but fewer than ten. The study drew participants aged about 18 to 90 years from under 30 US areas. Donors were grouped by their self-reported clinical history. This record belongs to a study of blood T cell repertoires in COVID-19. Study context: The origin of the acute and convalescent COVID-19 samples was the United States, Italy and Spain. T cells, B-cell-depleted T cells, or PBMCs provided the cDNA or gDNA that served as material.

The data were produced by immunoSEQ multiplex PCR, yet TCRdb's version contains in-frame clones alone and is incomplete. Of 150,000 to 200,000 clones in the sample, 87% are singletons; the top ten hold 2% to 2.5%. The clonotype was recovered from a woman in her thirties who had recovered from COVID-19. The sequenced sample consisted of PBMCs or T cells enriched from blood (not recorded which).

The CDR3 is CASSLGGSGPNEKLFF. DNA for the CDR3: TGTGCCAGCAGCCTCGGGGGGTCCGGGCCGAATGAAAAACTGTTTTTT. The rearrangement links TRBV21-1 to TRBJ1-4. TRBV21-1 is a known pseudogene. The CDR3 runs 16 residues.